These 20 T cell receptor beta chains came from one sample sequenced in a study of cytomegalovirus exposure and HLA in healthy donors. The primer mix had 60 Vbeta and 13 Jbeta primers. Repertoires were generated with immunoSEQ multiplex PCR, while TCRdb's copy carries only in-frame clones and drops some. The listing records about 41,000 clones. The sample consisted of PBMCs. The source is a man younger than 45 in good health and CMV-seronegative.

The chain employs TRBV15 and TRBJ2-7, with a possible D match to TRBD2 (5 bases). Germline V gene lookup returns CDR1 LNHNV and CDR2 YYDKDF (reference sequence). The CDR3 contains 17 residues. Trimming stripped 2 bases from V and 2 bases from J, with 19 bases between. The CDR3 region is CATSRPPRTSEPYEQYF. For the CDR3, the DNA is TGTGCCACCAGCAGACCTCCTCGGACTTCGGAACCCTACGAGCAGTACTTC.

The chain combines TRBV7-6 with TRBJ2-3, with D possibly being TRBD1 (6 bases). Trimming left V 0 bases short and J 3 bases short, with 13 bases between. The germline CDR1 and CDR2 sequences are SGHVS and FNYEAQ. This CDR3 has 16 amino acids. CDR3 protein: CASSLATQGITDTQYF. In nucleotides, the CDR3 is TGTGCCAGCAGCTTAGCCACGCAGGGGATAACAGATACGCAGTATTTT.

This rearrangement joins TRBV7-6 to TRBJ2-7; tentative D call: TRBD1 (5 bases). Germline lookup yields CDR1 SGHVS and CDR2 FNYEAQ. This CDR3 is built from 14 residues. V dropped 2 bases and J dropped 5 bases, with 13 bases sitting between them. This CDR3 is CASSLNPGFHEQYF. DNA of the CDR3: TGTGCCAGCAGCTTAAATCCAGGGTTCCACGAGCAGTACTTC.

The V call is TRBV2, the J call TRBJ2-7; TRBD1 agrees at 7 bases. Losses at the gene ends were 3 bases for V and 2 bases for J; bases not matched to a gene: 4. This CDR3 has 14 amino acids. Germline V gene data show CDR1 as SNHLY and CDR2 as FYNNEI. Here the CDR3 DNA reads TGTGCCAGCAGTGACCCAGACAGGGCCTACGAGCAGTACTTC. Translated: CASSDPDRAYEQYF.

The V gene is TRBV4-3, the J gene TRBJ1-2, with no clear D. The ends were cut back, 0 bases at V and 7 bases at J, with 12 bases in the middle. Germline V gene data show CDR1 as LGHNA and CDR2 as YSLEER. This CDR3 has 14 amino acids. The CDR3 loop is CASSQDRGSRGYTF. The CDR3 region has the DNA TGCGCCAGCAGCCAAGATCGAGGGTCTCGTGGCTACACCTTC.

The CDR3 nucleotides read TGTGCCAGCAGTGACTCGATTTTTCACGGGACTAGCGGGAGGTACGAGCAGTACTTC. Amino acids: CASSDSIFHGTSGRYEQYF. The V gene is TRBV6-4, the J gene TRBJ2-7, with 15 bases identical to TRBD2. Germline V gene sequence: CDR1 MRHNA, CDR2 SNTAGT. This CDR3 has 19 residues. Trimming removed 0 bases from V and 4 bases from J; junction bases left unmatched: 10.

The V gene is TRBV6-1, the J gene TRBJ1-5, with TRBD1 as a possible D gene (5 bases). Germline V gives CDR1 MNHNS, CDR2 SASEGT. The CDR3 sequence is 16 residues long. V lost 3 bases and J 2 bases, leaving 14 bases between the germline ends. The CDR3 reads CASSERRGNGNQPQHF. CDR3 sequence (DNA): TGTGCCAGCAGTGAGAGAAGGGGAAACGGCAATCAGCCCCAGCATTTT.

The chain joins TRBV10-1 to TRBJ1-2, with no clear D. Germline CDR1 reads WNHNN; CDR2 reads SYGVQD (reference sequence). This CDR3 spans 13 amino acids. Between the trimmed V and J ends, which lost 2 bases and 4 bases, there was a span of 8 bases. The CDR3 protein is CASSEGLGYGYTF. The CDR3 DNA sequence: TGCGCCAGCAGTGAGGGACTTGGCTATGGCTACACCTTC.

The chain carries TRBV27 and TRBJ1-5; D not certain. The germline V gene encodes CDR1 MNHEY and CDR2 SMNVEV (reference sequence). V was cut by 1 base and J by 6 bases, with 10 bases left in between. There are 14 residues in the CDR3. The chain's CDR3 is CASSLWAEGQPQHF. The CDR3 bases are TGTGCCAGCAGTTTATGGGCAGAGGGTCAGCCCCAGCATTTT.

The V call is TRBV11-2, the J call TRBJ2-7; possibly TRBD2 for D (7 bases). V lost 4 bases, J lost 3 bases, and 16 bases lay in between. Germline assignment: CDR1 SGHAT and CDR2 FQNNGV. The CDR3 runs 15 residues. The chain's CDR3 is CASSSEGGGGYEQYF. CDR3 DNA sequence: TGTGCCAGCAGCTCAGAAGGGGGAGGGGGCTACGAGCAGTACTTC.

This chain links TRBV5-1 with TRBJ2-7; D unclear. Germline V gene sequence: CDR1 SGHRS, CDR2 YFSETQ. CDR3 length: 14 residues. Trimming cost V 0 bases and J 2 bases, with 9 bases left between them. Here the CDR3 DNA reads TGCGCCAGCAGCTTGGAGAGGCAGACCTACGAGCAGTACTTC. Translating gives CASSLERQTYEQYF.

This sequence joins TRBV5-8 and TRBJ1-4, with D unclear. The CDR3 contains 12 residues. With 4 bases removed from V and 13 bases from J, the gap between germline ends came to 14 bases. Germline assignment: CDR1 SGHTS and CDR2 YDEGEE. DNA for the CDR3: TGTGCCAGCAGCCCCCAATTCGAGATACTGTTTTTT. It codes for CASSPQFEILFF.

The rearrangement joins TRBV5-5 to TRBJ2-2; tentative D call: TRBD1 (5 bases). This CDR3 comprises 15 residues. Trimming took off 4 bases at V and 6 bases at J, with 16 bases between the two ends. Germline V CDR1 and CDR2: SGHKS, YYEKEE (reference sequence). CDR3 protein: CASSTIRVMAGELFF. Here the CDR3 DNA reads TGTGCCAGCAGCACCATCAGGGTTATGGCCGGGGAGCTGTTTTTT. Full variable domain (missing parts from reference TRBV5-5 and TRBJ2-2): DAGVTQSPTHLIKTRGQQVTLRCSPISGHKSVSWYQQVLGQGPQFIFQYYEKEERGRGNFPDRFSARQFPNYSSELNVNALLLGDSALYLCASSTIRVMAGELFFGEGSRLTVL.

The DNA of the CDR3 is TGTGCCAGCAGCGGGATCCTATACAATGAGCAGTTCTTC. This gives the protein CASSGILYNEQFF. The gene calls are TRBV2 and TRBJ2-1, with D possibly being TRBD2 (5 bases). Germline lookup yields CDR1 SNHLY and CDR2 FYNNEI. This CDR3 spans 13 amino acids. The germline V and J ends were trimmed by 6 bases and 4 bases, with 10 bases remaining between them.

The J gene is TRBJ1-5, the V gene TRBV5-8; the D is unclear. There are 16 residues in the CDR3. The ends were cut back, 2 bases at V and 3 bases at J, with 15 bases in the middle. Germline values: CDR1 SGHTS, CDR2 YDEGEE. CDR3 residues: CASSFLGQVHNQPQHF. As DNA, the CDR3 is TGTGCCAGCAGCTTCCTCGGCCAGGTCCACAATCAGCCCCAGCATTTT.

The chain carries TRBV7-6 and TRBJ1-5; D is ambiguous. CDR1 is SGHVS, CDR2 FNYEAQ, per germline. CDR3 length: 13 amino acids. V was cut by 1 base and J by 4 bases, with 5 bases left in between. CDR3 protein: CASSLGRNQPQHF. In nucleotides, the CDR3 is TGTGCCAGCAGCTTAGGTAGAAATCAGCCCCAGCATTTT. Drawing the rest from reference TRBV7-6 and TRBJ1-5, the complete variable domain is GAGVSQSPRYKVTKRGQDVALRCDPISGHVSLYWYRQALGQGPEFLTYFNYEAQQDKSGLPNDRFSAERPEGSISTLTIQRTEQRDSAMYRCASSLGRNQPQHFGDGTRLSIL.

The V and J genes are TRBV7-9 and TRBJ1-5, with TRBD1 as a possible D gene (5 bases). Germline V lookup: CDR1 SEHNR, CDR2 FQNEAQ (reference sequence). CDR3 length: 15 residues. Trimming took 5 bases from V and 9 from J, leaving 20 bases between them. The CDR3 DNA is TGTGCCAGCAGCCCCCTGGGGCCCCAGGACACGCCCCAGCATTTT. Protein sequence: CASSPLGPQDTPQHF.

The chain is built from TRBV15 and TRBJ2-2; 10 nucleotides agree with TRBD2. V shed 4 bases, J shed 3 bases, and the junction held 5 bases outside the gene matches. From germline, CDR1 is LNHNV and CDR2 YYDKDF (reference sequence). The CDR3 has 16 residues. CDR3 sequence (DNA): TGTGCCACCAGCAAACCGGGACTAGCGTACACCGGGGAGCTGTTTTTT. It yields the protein CATSKPGLAYTGELFF.

V usage is TRBV6-5 and J usage is TRBJ2-3; 7 bases fit TRBD1. The germline CDR1 and CDR2 sequences are MNHEY and SVGAGI. CDR3 length equals 15 residues. Losses at the gene ends were 7 bases for V and 4 bases for J; bases not matched to a gene: 11. The CDR3 coding sequence is TGTGCCAGCAAGAAAGGGACAGTGAGCGCAGATACGCAGTATTTT. It codes for CASKKGTVSADTQYF.

CDR3 in DNA: TGTGCCAGCAGTGTTGGGGACAACTCTGGAAACACCATATATTTT. Translating gives CASSVGDNSGNTIYF. V usage is TRBV2 and J usage is TRBJ1-3, with D perhaps TRBD1 (6 bases). The CDR3 is 15 amino acids. Germline V lookup: CDR1 SNHLY, CDR2 FYNNEI. V was shortened by 4 bases and J by 0 bases, with 10 bases between the two germline ends. Supplemented by reference TRBV2 and TRBJ1-3, the full variable domain reads EPEVTQTPSHQVTQMGQEVILRCVPISNHLYFYWYRQILGQKVEFLVSFYNNEISEKSEIFDDQFSVERPDGSNFTLKIRSTKLEDSAMYFCASSVGDNSGNTIYFGEGSWLTVV.